This T cell receptor beta chain was sequenced in a study of blood T cell repertoires in COVID-19. Background on the study: In each case, the material was cDNA or gDNA derived from T cells, B-cell-depleted T cells, or PBMCs.

In the original workflow: Amplification of reference gene primers provided the estimated nucleated cell counts. Sequenced by immunoSEQ multiplex PCR; TCRdb stores in-frame clones only, minus some. For V, J and clone size, that table is used; D and trimming come from the DNA. Of 450,000 to 500,000 clones listed, about 85% are singletons. The study assigned cohorts using participant-reported clinical history. Each recovered donor of Cohort 3 presented with two negative PCRs, clearance, or symptom resolution. Germline values: CDR1 KGHDR, CDR2 SFDVKD. Unmatched junction bases numbered 9, after V lost 6 bases and J lost 5 bases. This CDR3 contains 15 residues.

This receptor was obtained from a woman aged 60-75 years who had recovered from COVID-19. This chain uses TRBV24-1 with TRBJ2-1, with 7 nucleotides matching TRBD1. The sequencing sample was made of PBMCs or T cells enriched from blood (not recorded which). In DNA, the CDR3 is TGTGCCACCAGTCGATCGACAGGGATACACAATGAGCAGTTCTTC. This gives the protein CATSRSTGIHNEQFF.